The sequence of this T cell receptor (beta chain) was determined in a study of T cell responses to AZD1222 COVID-19 vaccine. Study findings and constraints: Regions 160-218 and 743-854 dominated among vaccine-associated CD4 TCRs spanning spike. In a largely white British group with more females than males, clonal diversity was possibly underestimated. Increases in Spike-specific TCR breadth and depth were seen after two AZD1222 doses. Reports indicate that nearly half of spike-specific TCRs are directed at unmutated variant regions.

Germline CDR1 and CDR2: SEHNR and FQNEAQ (reference sequence). There are 15 residues in the CDR3. Trimming cost V 4 bases and J 4 bases; bases outside gene matches: 10. TCRdb's copy holds only in-frame clones and misses some; the assay was immunoSEQ multiplex PCR. The table lists 95,000 to 100,000 clones, roughly 90% of them singletons. About this clone itself: The antigen remains unidentified.

This receptor was taken from an adult who received the AZD1222 COVID-19 vaccine. V usage is TRBV7-9 and J usage is TRBJ2-7; the match to TRBD1 covers 7 bases. The sample in question was peripheral blood, obtained 28 days after the second AZD1222 dose. The CDR3 is CASSSLSGTEYEQYF. CDR3 nucleotides: TGTGCCAGCAGCTCACTCTCCGGGACAGAATACGAGCAGTACTTC.